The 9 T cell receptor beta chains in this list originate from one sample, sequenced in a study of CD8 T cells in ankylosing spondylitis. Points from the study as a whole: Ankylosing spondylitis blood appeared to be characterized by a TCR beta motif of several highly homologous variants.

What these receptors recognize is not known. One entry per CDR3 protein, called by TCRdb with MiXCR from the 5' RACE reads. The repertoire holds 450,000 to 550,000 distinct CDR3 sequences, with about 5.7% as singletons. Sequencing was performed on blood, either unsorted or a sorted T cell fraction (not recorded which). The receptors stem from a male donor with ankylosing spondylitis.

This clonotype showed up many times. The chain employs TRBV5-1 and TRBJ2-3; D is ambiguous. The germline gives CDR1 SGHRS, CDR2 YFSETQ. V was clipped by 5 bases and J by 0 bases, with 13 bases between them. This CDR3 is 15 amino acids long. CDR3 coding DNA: TGCGCCAGCAGAGGTGGACGCCCAAGCACAGATACGCAGTATTTT. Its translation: CASRGGRPSTDTQYF.

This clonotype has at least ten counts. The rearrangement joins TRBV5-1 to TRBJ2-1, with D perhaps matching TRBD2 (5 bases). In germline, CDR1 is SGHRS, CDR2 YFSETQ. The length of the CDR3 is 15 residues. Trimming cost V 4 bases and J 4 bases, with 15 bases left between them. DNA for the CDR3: TGCGCCAGCAGCGACCCTAGGCGGGCATACAATGAGCAGTTCTTC. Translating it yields CASSDPRRAYNEQFF.

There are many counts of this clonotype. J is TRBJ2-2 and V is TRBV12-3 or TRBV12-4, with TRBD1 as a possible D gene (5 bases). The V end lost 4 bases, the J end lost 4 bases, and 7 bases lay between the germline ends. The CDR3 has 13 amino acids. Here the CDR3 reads CASSSTVTGELFF. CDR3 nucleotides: TGTGCCAGCAGTTCGACAGTCACCGGGGAGCTGTTTTTT.

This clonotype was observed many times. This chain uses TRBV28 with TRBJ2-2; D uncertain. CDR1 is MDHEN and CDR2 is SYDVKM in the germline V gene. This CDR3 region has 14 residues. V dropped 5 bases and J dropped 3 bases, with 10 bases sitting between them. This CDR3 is CASSRLRYTGELFF. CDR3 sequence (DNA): TGTGCCAGCAGTCGTTTAAGGTACACCGGGGAGCTGTTTTTT.

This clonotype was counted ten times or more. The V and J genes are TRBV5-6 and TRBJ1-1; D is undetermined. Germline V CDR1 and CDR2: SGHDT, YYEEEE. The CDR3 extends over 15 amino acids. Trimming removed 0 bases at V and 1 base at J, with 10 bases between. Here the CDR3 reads CASSLVGSWNTEAFF. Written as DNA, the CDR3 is TGTGCCAGCAGCTTGGTAGGGAGCTGGAACACTGAAGCTTTCTTT.

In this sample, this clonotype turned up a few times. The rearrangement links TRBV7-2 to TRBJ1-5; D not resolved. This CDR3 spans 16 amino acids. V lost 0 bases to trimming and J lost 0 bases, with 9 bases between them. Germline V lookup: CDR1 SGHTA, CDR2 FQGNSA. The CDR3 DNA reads TGTGCCAGCAGCTTAGCGGGGATCTATAGCAATCAGCCCCAGCATTTT. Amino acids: CASSLAGIYSNQPQHF.

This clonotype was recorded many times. CDR3 amino acids: CASSEALGLEAFF. In nucleotides, the CDR3 is TGTGCCAGCAGTGAAGCGCTGGGGCTAGAAGCTTTCTTT. This sequence joins TRBV6-1 and TRBJ1-1; D might be TRBD1 (5 bases). Trimming pared 0 bases from V and 8 bases from J, leaving 10 bases between. CDR1 and CDR2 (germline): MNHNS, SASEGT. CDR3 length equals 13 residues.

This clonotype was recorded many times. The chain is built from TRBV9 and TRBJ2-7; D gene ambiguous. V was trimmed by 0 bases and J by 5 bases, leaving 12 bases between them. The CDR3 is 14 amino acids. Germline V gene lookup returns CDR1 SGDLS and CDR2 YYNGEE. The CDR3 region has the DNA TGTGCCAGCAGCGTAGGCCGGAATGTTGACGAGCAGTACTTC. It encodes CASSVGRNVDEQYF.

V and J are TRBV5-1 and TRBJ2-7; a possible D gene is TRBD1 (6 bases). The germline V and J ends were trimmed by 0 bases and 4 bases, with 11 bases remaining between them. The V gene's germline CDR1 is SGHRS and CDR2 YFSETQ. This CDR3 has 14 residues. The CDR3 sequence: CASSLAWGPYEQYF. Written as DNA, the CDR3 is TGCGCCAGCAGCTTGGCGTGGGGGCCGTACGAGCAGTACTTC.